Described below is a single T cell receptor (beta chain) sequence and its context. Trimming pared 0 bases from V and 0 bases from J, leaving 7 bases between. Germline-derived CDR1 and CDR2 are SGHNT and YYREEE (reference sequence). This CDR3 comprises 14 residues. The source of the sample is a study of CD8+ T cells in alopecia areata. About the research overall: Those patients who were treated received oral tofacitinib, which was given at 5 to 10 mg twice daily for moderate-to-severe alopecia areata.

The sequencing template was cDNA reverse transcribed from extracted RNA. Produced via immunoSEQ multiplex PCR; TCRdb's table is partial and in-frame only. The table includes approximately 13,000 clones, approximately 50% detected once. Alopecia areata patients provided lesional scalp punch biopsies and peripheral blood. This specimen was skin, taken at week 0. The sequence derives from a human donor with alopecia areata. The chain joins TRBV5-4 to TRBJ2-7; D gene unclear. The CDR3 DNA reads TGTGCCAGCAGCTTGGACAAAAACTCCTACGAGCAGTACTTC. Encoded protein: CASSLDKNSYEQYF.